This is a list of T cell receptor beta chains from one sample in a study of radiation and T cells in renal cell carcinoma. Libraries were prepared by immunoSEQ multiplex PCR; TCRdb keeps only in-frame clonotypes and omits some of them. Counted here are 130,000 to 150,000 clones, approximately 90% occurring once; the ten biggest clones make up around 4%. The sample in question was blood, obtained from a patient whose treatment included radiotherapy and nephrectomy. The receptors derive from a woman between 65 and 79 years old with renal cell carcinoma. Each CDR3 is given with its conserved first and last residue. The D gene is left open where the match is weak. Clone sizes are given selectively: once, few, many, or a class where the clone is expanded.

clone size,D gene,J gene,V gene,CDR3 DNA,CDR3 protein
once,TRBD1,TRBJ1-5,TRBV5-1,TGCGCCAGCAGTCCGACAGGGGAGAATCAGCCCCAGCATTTT,CASSPTGENQPQHF
.,.,TRBJ2-1,TRBV18,TGTGCCAGCTCACCAGCTGTGAGCTCCTACAATGAGCAGTTCTTC,CASSPAVSSYNEQFF
.,.,TRBJ2-1,TRBV11-3,TGTGCCAGCAGCTTGGACAGCCTAGCCCCCAAGGGGCAGTTCTTC,CASSLDSLAPKGQFF
.,TRBD1,TRBJ2-7,TRBV5-1,TGCGCCAGCAGCCCCATGGGGGGACAGGGTCTCTACGAGCAGTACTTC,CASSPMGGQGLYEQYF
once,TRBD2,TRBJ2-1,TRBV5-4,TGTGCCAGCAGCCCCCCCTCGCGGGGGGGGTCCAATGAGCAGTTCTTC,CASSPPSRGGSNEQFF
.,.,TRBJ2-7,TRBV7-2,TGTGCCAGCAGAAGTGGGGGCTCCTCCTACGAGCAGTACTTC,CASRSGGSSYEQYF
.,.,TRBJ2-5,TRBV4-3,TGCGCCAGCAGCCAAGAGGCCGGCTGGGAGACCCAGTACTTC,CASSQEAGWETQYF
.,TRBD1,TRBJ1-5,TRBV15,TGTGCCACCAGCCGGGGACAGGGCCTTCAGCCCCAGCATTTT,CATSRGQGLQPQHF
few,TRBD2,TRBJ2-1,TRBV7-6,TGTGCCAGCAGCTCCTCTGCGGCGGGGGGATACAATGAGCAGTTCTTC,CASSSSAAGGYNEQFF
.,.,TRBJ2-3,TRBV21-1,TGTGCCAGCAGCAAAGGGGTCACGACTACAAGCACAGATACGCAGTATTTT,CASSKGVTTTSTDTQYF
.,.,TRBJ2-6,TRBV4-1,TGCGCCAGTAGGACGTTGGGCTCTGGGGCCAACGTCCTGACTTTC,CASRTLGSGANVLTF
.,.,TRBJ2-3,TRBV30,TGTGCCTGGGGGACAGATACGCAGTATTTT,CAWGTDTQYF
.,TRBD1,TRBJ1-6,TRBV7-9,TGTGCCAGCAGCTTAGATCCTACAGGGGCCTCACCCCTCCACTTT,CASSLDPTGASPLHF
.,TRBD1,TRBJ1-2,TRBV11-1,TGTGCCAGCAGCCCGAGGACAGGGAGAGCAAGCGGCTACACCTTC,CASSPRTGRASGYTF
once,TRBD2,TRBJ2-2,TRBV10-2,TGCGCCAGCAGTGATAGGTGGCTAGCGGGTTCGAACACCGGGGAGCTGTTTTTT,CASSDRWLAGSNTGELFF
.,.,TRBJ2-7,TRBV27,TGTGCCAGCAGTCCCCGTCCTTGGGGCGAGCAGTACTTC,CASSPRPWGEQYF